These 25 T cell receptor beta chains came from one sample sequenced in a study of early stage breast cancer tumors (dated by TCRdb to 2016 to 2017). Library preparation was by the immunoSEQ multiplex PCR assay. Entries here come from immuneACCESS through TCRdb and include only in-frame sequences with V and J called. Some clones fail to appear in such tables; in the studies checked, an unresolved V gene covers under half of the shortfall, and the cause of the remainder is unknown. This sample is represented by about 50,000 clones; roughly 84% of them were singletons. The leading ten clones occupy around 1.5% of the sample. Sample: blood. The receptors were gathered from a person aged 45-60 years with breast cancer.

The V call is TRBV6-6, the J call TRBJ2-7, with 9 bases fitting TRBD2. Germline trimming cut 0 bases from V and 3 bases from J; bases unmatched to any gene: 6. This CDR3 comprises 16 residues. Germline CDR1 reads MNHNY; CDR2 reads SVGAGI (reference sequence). The CDR3 spells CASSYSRREGLYEQYF. For the CDR3, the DNA is TGTGCCAGCAGTTACTCGAGGCGGGAGGGCCTCTACGAGCAGTACTTC.

J is TRBJ2-7 and V is TRBV11-2; 9 bases are a match to TRBD1. The CDR3 is 17 residues long. The J segment lost 3 bases and the V segment lost 0 bases, leaving 9 bases of the junction unmatched. Germline-derived CDR1 and CDR2 are SGHAT and FQNNGV. The CDR3 region is CASSLDQEDRGDYEQYF. The CDR3 DNA reads TGTGCCAGCAGCTTAGACCAAGAGGACAGGGGTGACTACGAGCAGTACTTC.

The gene calls are TRBV28 and TRBJ2-1; 10 bases align to TRBD2. Germline values: CDR1 MDHEN, CDR2 SYDVKM. With V trimmed by 1 base and J by 2 bases, 2 bases remained unmatched. This CDR3 spans 16 amino acids. The CDR3 reads CASSLSSGGAYNEQFF. DNA of the CDR3: TGTGCCAGCAGTTTATCAAGCGGGGGGGCCTACAATGAGCAGTTCTTC.

The CDR3 nucleotides are TGTGCCAGCAGCGAAAGCGGACTAGCGGGGGGCCGTCCCTACGAGCAGTACTTC. Protein: CASSESGLAGGRPYEQYF. V gene TRBV7-2 combines with J gene TRBJ2-7; 14 bases line up with TRBD2. Germline CDR1 is SGHTA and CDR2 is FQGNSA. V lost 5 bases to trimming and J lost 2 bases; unmatched junction nucleotides: 11. CDR3 size: 18 residues.

The chain employs TRBV30 and TRBJ1-2; maybe TRBD1 (6 bases). The germline V and J ends were trimmed by 4 bases and 4 bases, with 13 bases remaining between them. Germline CDR1 and CDR2: GTSNPN and SVGIG (reference sequence). The CDR3 loop spans 13 amino acids. The CDR3, as DNA: TGTGCCTGGACACTCGGGACACCCTATGGCTACACCTTC. It encodes CAWTLGTPYGYTF.

In DNA, the CDR3 is TGTGCCAGCAGCTCCCGGTCTCCAGTATCAGCTTTCTTT. It codes for CASSSRSPVSAFF. J is TRBJ1-1 and V is TRBV6-5; no clear D. The CDR3 sequence is 13 residues long. V was clipped by 6 bases and J by 10 bases, with 18 bases between them. The germline V gene has CDR1 MNHEY and CDR2 SVGAGI.

This clone was observed once. The CDR3 here is CAWSLGAGELFF. The CDR3 DNA reads as TGTGCCTGGAGTCTGGGGGCCGGGGAGCTGTTTTTT. The chain uses TRBV30 and TRBJ2-2, with D perhaps TRBD1 or TRBD2 (5 bases each). The CDR3 contains 12 residues. Germline CDR1 is GTSNPN and CDR2 is SVGIG (reference sequence). The germline V and J ends were trimmed by 2 bases and 6 bases, with 7 bases remaining between them. Supplemented by reference TRBV30 and TRBJ2-2, the full variable domain reads SQTIHQWPATLVQPVGSPLSLECTVEGTSNPNLYWYRQAAGRGLQLLFYSVGIGQISSEVPQNLSASRPQDRQFILSSKKLLLSDSGFYLCAWSLGAGELFFGEGSRLTVL.

This clone was detected only a few times. The J gene is TRBJ2-7, the V gene TRBV28, with 10 nucleotides matching TRBD1. Germline V gene sequence: CDR1 MDHEN, CDR2 SYDVKM. The CDR3 runs 15 residues. V trimming: 5 bases; J trimming: 4 bases; junction bases outside the gene matches: 8. The CDR3 is CASSPGDRGGYEQYF. The CDR3 DNA reads as TGTGCCAGCAGTCCGGGGGACAGGGGTGGATACGAGCAGTACTTC.

This clone was counted only a few times. V and J are TRBV2 and TRBJ2-2, with D hard to call. Germline CDR1 SNHLY, CDR2 FYNNEI. There are 14 residues in the CDR3. Trimming removed 7 bases from V and 2 bases from J, with 11 bases in between. The CDR3: CASTLDTNTGELFF. The DNA for the CDR3 is TGTGCCAGCACCCTAGACACTAACACCGGGGAGCTGTTTTTT.

This chain connects TRBV18 to TRBJ2-3; 7 bases are shared with TRBD1. The CDR3 covers 14 residues. V lost 10 bases and J lost 6; bases outside the gene matches: 13. CDR1 is KGHSH, CDR2 LQKENI, per germline. DNA of the CDR3: TGTGCCACTAGTGAGGGGGCCGCCCGGGATACGCAGTATTTT. Its protein is CATSEGAARDTQYF. The entire variable domain, with the rest obtained from reference TRBV18 and TRBJ2-3, is as follows: NAGVMQNPRHLVRRRGQEARLRCSPMKGHSHVYWYRQLPEEGLKFMVYLQKENIIDESGMPKERFSAEFPKEGPSILRIQQVVRGDSAAYFCATSEGAARDTQYFGPGTRLTVL.

The genes are TRBV30 and TRBJ1-6; D is unclear. In germline, CDR1 is GTSNPN, CDR2 SVGIG (reference sequence). Deletions cut 4 bases from V and 6 bases from J, with 10 bases between. There are 13 residues in the CDR3. Here the CDR3 reads CAWKYTANSPLHF. CDR3 DNA: TGTGCCTGGAAGTACACTGCTAATTCACCCCTCCACTTT. Supplemented by reference TRBV30 and TRBJ1-6, the full variable domain reads SQTIHQWPATLVQPVGSPLSLECTVEGTSNPNLYWYRQAAGRGLQLLFYSVGIGQISSEVPQNLSASRPQDRQFILSSKKLLLSDSGFYLCAWKYTANSPLHFGNGTRLTVT.

The rearrangement joins TRBV6-1 to TRBJ2-4; D is possibly TRBD2 (6 bases). Between the trimmed V and J ends, which lost 3 bases and 8 bases, there was a span of 11 bases. The germline V gene has CDR1 MNHNS and CDR2 SASEGT. The CDR3 is 13 residues long. DNA of the CDR3: TGTGCCAGCAGTGAGGAGGGGACGGACATTCAGTACTTC. Protein sequence: CASSEEGTDIQYF.

V and J are TRBV7-2 and TRBJ1-4; 9 bases map to TRBD1. Germline CDR1 reads SGHTA; CDR2 reads FQGNSA. The CDR3 sequence is 14 residues long. Trimming took 4 bases from V and 8 from J; bases not matched to a gene: 5. The CDR3 region is CASSSGQGPEKLFF. CDR3 nucleotide sequence: TGTGCCAGCAGCTCCGGACAGGGGCCCGAAAAACTGTTTTTT.

This chain links TRBV19 with TRBJ1-1, with a possible D match to TRBD1 (5 bases). Trimming cost V 3 bases and J 1 base, with 12 bases left between them. This CDR3 spans 15 amino acids. CDR1 and CDR2 from the germline V gene are LNHDA and SQIVND (reference sequence). CDR3 residues: CASSIPTVTNTEAFF. The CDR3 DNA is TGTGCCAGTAGTATCCCGACAGTTACGAACACTGAAGCTTTCTTT.

The chain joins TRBV18 to TRBJ1-4; TRBD1 aligns across 9 bases. CDR1 and CDR2 from the germline V gene are KGHSH and LQKENI. J gave up 7 bases and V 3 bases, and 9 bases lay outside the gene matches. This CDR3 is 16 amino acids long. The CDR3 is CASSPISGQGGEKLFF. CDR3 nucleotide sequence: TGTGCCAGCTCACCGATATCGGGACAGGGTGGTGAAAAACTGTTTTTT.

The V and J genes are TRBV19 and TRBJ1-5; D gene ambiguous. In germline, CDR1 is LNHDA, CDR2 SQIVND (reference sequence). This CDR3 spans 16 amino acids. The V end lost 6 bases, the J end lost 1 base, and 16 bases lay between the germline ends. The CDR3 DNA sequence: TGTGCCAGTAGGGACCGGACGTATGGGAGCAATCAGCCCCAGCATTTT. It translates to CASRDRTYGSNQPQHF.

V and J are TRBV10-2 and TRBJ2-5; no definite D call. V was cut by 2 bases and J by 4 bases, with 8 bases left in between. The CDR3 runs 13 residues. The germline gives CDR1 WSHSY, CDR2 SAAADI. CDR3 region: CASSEVPRETQYF. The DNA of the CDR3 is TGCGCCAGCAGTGAGGTCCCCCGAGAGACCCAGTACTTC.

The gene calls are TRBV29-1 and TRBJ1-2; D possibly corresponds to TRBD1 (6 bases). V was trimmed by 0 bases and J by 8 bases, leaving 16 bases between them. Germline V gene data show CDR1 as SQVTM and CDR2 as ANQGSEA. The CDR3 is made up of 14 amino acids. CDR3 loop: CSVEDGTGAGGYTF. The CDR3 coding sequence is TGCAGCGTTGAAGATGGTACGGGGGCCGGCGGCTACACCTTC.

The chain combines TRBV18 with TRBJ2-1; D is unclear. The germline V and J ends were trimmed by 1 base and 8 bases, with 15 bases remaining between them. The CDR3 is made up of 15 amino acids. The V gene's germline CDR1 is KGHSH and CDR2 LQKENI. CDR3 protein: CASSPQGWVYDEQFF. The CDR3 DNA is TGTGCCAGCTCACCACAGGGTTGGGTTTACGATGAGCAGTTCTTC.

The rearrangement uses TRBV5-1 and TRBJ1-6; weak D call: TRBD1 (5 bases). CDR1 is SGHRS and CDR2 is YFSETQ in the germline V gene. Deletions cut 0 bases from V and 3 bases from J, with 13 bases between. The CDR3 has 17 amino acids. The CDR3 region is CASSLEGASDYNSPLHF. The DNA of the CDR3 is TGCGCCAGCAGCTTGGAAGGGGCCTCAGACTATAATTCACCCCTCCACTTT.

The chain carries TRBV5-4 and TRBJ2-3; TRBD1 matches at 7 bases. Losses at the gene ends were 4 bases for V and 5 bases for J; bases not matched to a gene: 7. This CDR3 contains 14 residues. Germline-derived CDR1 and CDR2 are SGHNT and YYREEE (reference sequence). The CDR3 spells CASSHGQVVDTQYF. In DNA form, the CDR3 reads TGTGCCAGCAGCCATGGACAGGTAGTAGATACGCAGTATTTT.

The J gene is TRBJ1-1, the V gene TRBV9, with D maybe TRBD1 (5 bases). The CDR3 consists of 16 residues. Between the trimmed V and J ends, which lost 0 bases and 1 base, there was a span of 13 bases. Germline CDR1 reads SGDLS; CDR2 reads YYNGEE. The CDR3 bases are TGTGCCAGCAGCGTAGGCCCTTCGGGGGAGAACACTGAAGCTTTCTTT. Residues: CASSVGPSGENTEAFF.

The chain is built from TRBV6-5 and TRBJ2-2; a weak D match, TRBD1 (5 bases). V shed 2 bases and J shed 4 bases, with 14 bases lying between them. CDR1 is MNHEY and CDR2 is SVGAGI in the germline V gene. This CDR3 has 16 amino acids. The CDR3 DNA is TGTGCCAGCAGTTACATTCGACAGATCCCCACCGGGGAGCTGTTTTTT. Its translation: CASSYIRQIPTGELFF.

The chain carries TRBV5-6 and TRBJ2-2; perhaps D is TRBD1 or TRBD2 (6 bases each). CDR1 SGHDT and CDR2 YYEEEE come from the germline V gene. Trimming stripped 5 bases from V and 2 bases from J, with 19 bases between. There are 17 residues in the CDR3. The DNA for the CDR3 is TGTGCCAGCAGTTGGACGGGGGCAGGGACAAACACCGGGGAGCTGTTTTTT. It translates to CASSWTGAGTNTGELFF.

A few counts support this clone. The CDR3 reads CASSSTSGEQYF. The CDR3 DNA follows: TGTGCCAGCAGTTCCACCTCGGGGGAGCAGTACTTC. The V gene is TRBV6-5, the J gene TRBJ2-7, with D perhaps matching TRBD2 (5 bases). The CDR3 sequence is 12 residues long. In germline, CDR1 is MNHEY, CDR2 SVGAGI. V was clipped by 4 bases and J by 7 bases, with 11 bases between them.